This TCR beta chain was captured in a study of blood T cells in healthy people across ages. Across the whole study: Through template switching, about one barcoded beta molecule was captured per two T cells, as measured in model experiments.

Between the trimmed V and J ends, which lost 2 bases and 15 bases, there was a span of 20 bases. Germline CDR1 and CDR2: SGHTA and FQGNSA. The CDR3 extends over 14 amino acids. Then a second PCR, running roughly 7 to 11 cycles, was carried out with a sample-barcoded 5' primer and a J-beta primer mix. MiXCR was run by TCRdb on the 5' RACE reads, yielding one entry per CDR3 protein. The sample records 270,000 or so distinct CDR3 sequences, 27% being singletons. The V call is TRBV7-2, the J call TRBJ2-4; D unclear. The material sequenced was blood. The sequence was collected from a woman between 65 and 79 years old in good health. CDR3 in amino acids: CASSLRDGPIPPYF. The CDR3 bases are TGTGCCAGCAGCTTACGCGACGGACCAATACCCCCGTACTTC.